This TCR beta chain was recovered during a study of shared clonotypes between healthy human individuals. Study observations and caveats: Deeper or shallower sequencing was expected to change how clonotypes are shared among donors. Shared clonotypes: 4.5% to 5% naive CD4, about 3.5% naive CD8, around 2.4% memory CD4, more than 0.3% memory CD8.

Regarding this clone: Its target is unknown.

Every subset had its genomic DNA shared out evenly among several immunoSEQ plates. Sequencing used immunoSEQ multiplex PCR; TCRdb keeps in-frame clones, though not all of them. This table holds 950,000 to 1,200,000 clones, approximately 80% found once. The CDR3 consists of 14 residues. CDR1 and CDR2 from the germline V gene are SGHRS and YFSETQ. Trimming cost V 8 bases and J 2 bases, with 17 bases left between them. Sequencing was done on a sample of memory CD4+ T cells from PBMCs. Noted subset: CD45RA-negative fraction. This clonotype was sampled from a man aged 18 to 29 in good health. Some clones in this sample may be carry-over from other donors' samples. This chain joins TRBV5-1 and TRBJ2-7; D is perhaps TRBD2 (6 bases). DNA of the CDR3: TGCGCCAGTAGTAATCTGGGGGGTCCCTACGAGCAGTACTTC. Its translation: CASSNLGGPYEQYF.